The rows below give T cell receptor beta chains drawn from one sample of a study of blood T cells in healthy people across ages. MiXCR was run by TCRdb on the 5' RACE reads, yielding one entry per CDR3 protein. The data show under 2,000,000 distinct CDR3 sequences, about 50% seen once. Source material: blood. The receptors come from a woman aged 40 to 50 in good health. CDR3s include the opening cysteine and the closing phenylalanine or tryptophan. A D gene is named only where the DNA matches it firmly. For some rows the clone size is stated as once, few or many, or as a class when expanded; others skip it.

CDR3 length: 15
V gene: TRBV20-1
D gene: TRBD2
clone size: few
J gene: TRBJ2-3
CDR3 DNA: TGCAGTGCTAATACGGCACTAGCGGTCACAGATACGCAGTATTTT
CDR3 protein: CSANTALAVTDTQYF

CDR3 length: 13
V gene: TRBV7-9
D gene: .
clone size: .
J gene: TRBJ1-1
CDR3 DNA: TGTGCCAGCAGCCCCGGACAGTACGCTGAAGCTTTCTTT
CDR3 protein: CASSPGQYAEAFF

CDR3 length: 16
V gene: TRBV27
D gene: TRBD1
clone size: few
J gene: TRBJ2-5
CDR3 DNA: TGTGCCAGCAGTTCGACAGGGCGGCGGATACAAGAGACCCAGTACTTC
CDR3 protein: CASSSTGRRIQETQYF

CDR3 length: 14
V gene: TRBV6-2/TRBV6-3
D gene: .
clone size: .
J gene: TRBJ2-3
CDR3 DNA: TGTGCCAGCCGGGGTAGCGGAACCACAGATACGCAGTATTTT
CDR3 protein: CASRGSGTTDTQYF

CDR3 length: 14
V gene: TRBV7-9
D gene: .
clone size: .
J gene: TRBJ1-4
CDR3 DNA: TGTGCCAGCAGCATGCGGGGTACTAATGAAAAACTGTTTTTT
CDR3 protein: CASSMRGTNEKLFF

CDR3 length: 15
V gene: TRBV4-1
D gene: .
clone size: once
J gene: TRBJ1-1
CDR3 DNA: TGCGCCAGCAGCCAAGACTCGACAGTGAACACTGAAGCTTTCTTT
CDR3 protein: CASSQDSTVNTEAFF

CDR3 length: 16
V gene: TRBV7-8
D gene: TRBD2
clone size: .
J gene: TRBJ2-3
CDR3 DNA: TGTGCCAGCAGCCCGCACCTAGCGGGGGTAGGGGATACGCAGTATTTT
CDR3 protein: CASSPHLAGVGDTQYF

CDR3 length: 13
V gene: TRBV20-1
D gene: TRBD2
clone size: few
J gene: TRBJ2-5
CDR3 DNA: TGCAGTGCTCACGGGGGGATCGGAGAGACCCAGTACTTC
CDR3 protein: CSAHGGIGETQYF

CDR3 length: 16
V gene: TRBV5-6
D gene: TRBD2
clone size: .
J gene: TRBJ2-7
CDR3 DNA: TGTGCCAGCAGCTTGGCCCTAGCGGGGGTATACAATGAGCAGTACTTC
CDR3 protein: CASSLALAGVYNEQYF

CDR3 length: 18
V gene: TRBV12-3/TRBV12-4
D gene: .
clone size: .
J gene: TRBJ2-1
CDR3 DNA: TGTGCCAGCAGTCCGATGACAACAGGGCCCGGCTCCTACAATGAGCAGTTCTTC
CDR3 protein: CASSPMTTGPGSYNEQFF

CDR3 length: 14
V gene: TRBV3-1
D gene: .
clone size: once
J gene: TRBJ1-2
CDR3 DNA: TGTGCCAGCAGCCATGTACAGAAAGGCTATGGCTACACCTTC
CDR3 protein: CASSHVQKGYGYTF

CDR3 length: 15
V gene: TRBV4-3
D gene: .
clone size: many
J gene: TRBJ2-1
CDR3 DNA: TGCGCCAGCAGCCAAGATCCCGGCTCTGATGGTGAGCAGTTCTTC
CDR3 protein: CASSQDPGSDGEQFF

CDR3 length: 14
V gene: TRBV29-1
D gene: .
clone size: .
J gene: TRBJ1-1
CDR3 DNA: TGCAGCGTTGGGGTACAGGGTGTGAACACTGAAGCTTTCTTT
CDR3 protein: CSVGVQGVNTEAFF

CDR3 length: 14
V gene: TRBV28
D gene: .
clone size: .
J gene: TRBJ1-6
CDR3 DNA: TGTGCCAGCAGTTTATATCCTAGTAATTCACCCCTCCACTTT
CDR3 protein: CASSLYPSNSPLHF